The 30 T cell receptor beta chains reported below all come from one sample, sequenced in a study of blood T cell repertoires in COVID-19. Sequencing was performed with immunoSEQ multiplex PCR; in TCRdb, only in-frame clones are kept and a portion is missing. In the table there are roughly 200,000 clones, 80% of which are singletons. The material sequenced was peripheral blood. The origin of the receptors is a man in his 70s with active or convalescent COVID-19.

This clone was seen just once. The chain carries TRBV3-1 (or the pseudogene TRBV3-2) and TRBJ1-4; D might be TRBD1 (6 bases). The germline V gene has CDR1 LGHDT and CDR2 YNNKEL (reference sequence). Trimming pared 4 bases from V and 0 bases from J, leaving 15 bases between. The CDR3 has 17 amino acids. The CDR3 DNA reads as TGTGCCAGCAGCCTGTTACAGGGAGGGGCAACTAATGAAAAACTGTTTTTT. Its translation is CASSLLQGGATNEKLFF.

J is TRBJ2-1 and V is TRBV7-8; 11 bases match TRBD2. Germline V gene sequence: CDR1 SGHVS, CDR2 FQNEAQ. J gave up 5 bases and V 3 bases, and 9 bases lay outside the gene matches. CDR3 length equals 17 residues. In DNA form, the CDR3 reads TGTGCCAGCAGCTTCGATATAGCGGGAGGGCCAAACAATGAGCAGTTCTTC. As protein: CASSFDIAGGPNNEQFF. Full variable domain (missing parts from reference TRBV7-8 and TRBJ2-1): GAGVSQSPRYKVAKRGQDVALRCDPISGHVSLFWYQQALGQGPEFLTYFQNEAQLDKSGLPSDRFFAERPEGSVSTLKIQRTQQEDSAVYLCASSFDIAGGPNNEQFFGPGTRLTVL.

This clone was seen only a few times. The chain combines TRBV7-2 with TRBJ2-5, with D perhaps matching TRBD1 (6 bases). Germline loops: CDR1 SGHTA, CDR2 FQGNSA. The CDR3 spans 15 residues. V was pared by 1 base and J by 5 bases, with 14 bases between. The CDR3 here is CASSLEGVPSETQYF. DNA of the CDR3: TGTGCCAGCAGCTTAGAGGGGGTTCCTTCGGAGACCCAGTACTTC. Based on the CDR3 plus reference TRBV7-2 and TRBJ2-5, the full variable domain is GAGVSQSPSNKVTEKGKDVELRCDPISGHTALYWYRQSLGQGLEFLIYFQGNSAPDKSGLPSDRFSAERTGGSVSTLTIQRTQQEDSAVYLCASSLEGVPSETQYFGPGTRLLVL.

The gene calls are TRBV2 and TRBJ2-5; D possibly corresponds to TRBD1 (5 bases). The CDR3 loop spans 16 amino acids. Germline assignment: CDR1 SNHLY and CDR2 FYNNEI. Trimming stripped 5 bases from V and 4 bases from J, with 20 bases between. The CDR3 loop reads CASSSGHKGSGETQYF. The CDR3 region has the DNA TGTGCCAGCAGTTCGGGCCATAAGGGGTCTGGAGAGACCCAGTACTTC.

On this clone: This specimen includes other DNA sequences encoding the same CDR3. The genes are TRBV5-1 and TRBJ2-3, with 11 bases fitting TRBD2. Unmatched junction bases numbered 4, after V lost 0 bases and J lost 4 bases. CDR3 length: 16 amino acids. Per the germline V gene, CDR1 is SGHRS and CDR2 is YFSETQ. The CDR3 region is CASSLVLAGGSDTQYF. The CDR3 DNA sequence: TGCGCCAGCAGCTTGGTTCTAGCGGGAGGATCAGATACGCAGTATTTT.

This clone was detected only once. This chain links TRBV19 with TRBJ1-2; D not resolved. CDR3 length equals 12 residues. The V end was cut by 7 bases, the J end by 6 bases, with 12 bases between. Germline V gene sequence: CDR1 LNHDA, CDR2 SQIVND (reference sequence). DNA for the CDR3: TGTGCCAGTACAATGAGGGAGGATGGCTACACCTTC. Protein sequence: CASTMREDGYTF.

This clone was counted only a few times. The rearrangement links TRBV29-1 to TRBJ1-3; 8 bases match TRBD1. The germline V gene encodes CDR1 SQVTM and CDR2 ANQGSEA. After removal of 7 bases from V and 4 bases from J, the junction contained 6 bases not matched to a gene. The CDR3 contains 13 residues. DNA of the CDR3: TGCAGCGCGCAGGGGGCGGAGGGAAACACCATATATTTT. This encodes CSAQGAEGNTIYF.

The V gene is TRBV7-8, the J gene TRBJ1-1, with D possibly being TRBD1 (5 bases). The CDR3 length is 14 residues. V was trimmed by 2 bases and J by 7 bases, leaving 14 bases between them. Looked up from germline, CDR1 is SGHVS and CDR2 is FQNEAQ. The CDR3 nucleotides read TGTGCCAGCAGCTTAATGGGGCATACTGGTGAAGCTTTCTTT. This translates into CASSLMGHTGEAFF.

In this sample, this clone turned up a few times. The chain employs TRBV12-3 or TRBV12-4 and TRBJ2-5, with D possibly being TRBD2 (6 bases). The CDR3 contains 13 residues. Deletions cut 5 bases from V and 5 bases from J, with 12 bases between. CDR3 sequence reads: CASSLGRGETQYF. The CDR3 DNA is TGTGCCAGCAGTCTGGGACGGGGGGAGACCCAGTACTTC.

The rearrangement joins TRBV25-1 to TRBJ2-5, with D possibly matching TRBD2 (6 bases). V lost 7 bases and J lost 5, with 17 bases in between. The CDR3 runs 14 residues. CDR1 and CDR2 (germline): MGHDK, SYGVNS. The CDR3 loop reads CASNPQEGLETQYF. CDR3 DNA: TGTGCCAGCAACCCACAGGAGGGGCTGGAGACCCAGTACTTC. Drawing the rest from reference TRBV25-1 and TRBJ2-5, the complete variable domain is EADIYQTPRYLVIGTGKKITLECSQTMGHDKMYWYQQDPGMELHLIHYSYGVNSTEKGDLSSESTVSRIRTEHFPLTLESARPSHTSQYLCASNPQEGLETQYFGPGTRLLVL.

This chain joins TRBV4-1 and TRBJ2-1, with 8 bases identical to TRBD2. The CDR3 covers 14 residues. Germline V gene data show CDR1 as MGHRA and CDR2 as YSYEKL. The trim removed 8 bases at V and 5 bases at J, leaving 8 bases unmatched. This CDR3 reads CASRGGSGDNEQFF. The CDR3 nucleotides are TGCGCCAGCCGGGGGGGTAGCGGGGACAATGAGCAGTTCTTC.

The rearrangement links TRBV3-1 (or the pseudogene TRBV3-2) to TRBJ1-3; D gene unclear. This CDR3 comprises 16 residues. Germline V gene lookup returns CDR1 LGHDT and CDR2 YNNKEL (reference sequence). V lost 3 bases and J 1 base, leaving 13 bases between the germline ends. CDR3 in DNA: TGTGCCAGCAGCCAGCCCTTAGGCGGGTCTGGAAACACCATATATTTT. Its protein product is CASSQPLGGSGNTIYF.

The chain recombines TRBV2 with TRBJ1-6; possible D gene TRBD1, 6 bases. V was trimmed by 11 bases and J by 8 bases, leaving 22 bases between them. Looked up from germline, CDR1 is SNHLY and CDR2 is FYNNEI. The CDR3 contains 15 residues. The CDR3 DNA reads as TGTGCCCACCGGGGGCGGGGGCGTCCGTATTCACCCCTCCACTTT. Amino acid sequence: CAHRGRGRPYSPLHF.

The gene calls are TRBV30 and TRBJ1-5; D unclear. Germline loops: CDR1 GTSNPN, CDR2 SVGIG (reference sequence). Between the trimmed V and J ends, which lost 2 bases and 1 base, there was a span of 12 bases. The CDR3 loop spans 15 amino acids. CDR3 loop: CAWSSWEGSNQPQHF. The DNA of the CDR3 is TGTGCCTGGAGTTCCTGGGAGGGCAGCAATCAGCCCCAGCATTTT.

The count of this clone is one. The chain combines TRBV11-2 with TRBJ2-7, with unresolved D. Per the germline V gene, CDR1 is SGHAT and CDR2 is FQNNGV. This CDR3 is built from 14 residues. The germline V and J ends were trimmed by 0 bases and 0 bases, with 6 bases remaining between them. The CDR3 protein is CASSLDPSSYEQYF. The CDR3 DNA sequence: TGTGCCAGCAGCTTAGACCCTAGCTCCTACGAGCAGTACTTC.

The V and J genes are TRBV15 and TRBJ1-4; TRBD1 is a possible D gene (6 bases). CDR3 length: 15 amino acids. Trimming stripped 4 bases from V and 5 bases from J, with 14 bases between. Germline CDR1 LNHNV, CDR2 YYDKDF (reference sequence). CDR3 coding DNA: TGTGCCACCAGCAAAAGTCGGGGGGCCAATGAAAAACTGTTTTTT. This translates into CATSKSRGANEKLFF.

This chain joins TRBV2 and TRBJ1-1, with TRBD1 identical over 8 bases. With V trimmed by 5 bases and J by 6 bases, 20 bases remained unmatched. The germline V gene has CDR1 SNHLY and CDR2 FYNNEI. The CDR3 consists of 18 residues. The CDR3 DNA sequence: TGTGCCAGCAGTCCCAGGGGGCGCAGCAGCTTTTTGAGGGCTGAAGCTTTCTTT. Its translation is CASSPRGRSSFLRAEAFF. Together with reference TRBV2 and TRBJ1-1, the CDR3 gives the full variable domain: EPEVTQTPSHQVTQMGQEVILRCVPISNHLYFYWYRQILGQKVEFLVSFYNNEISEKSEIFDDQFSVERPDGSNFTLKIRSTKLEDSAMYFCASSPRGRSSFLRAEAFFGQGTRLTVV.

The chain is built from TRBV3-1 (or the pseudogene TRBV3-2) and TRBJ1-1, with a weak D call TRBD1 (5 bases). CDR1 LGHDT and CDR2 YNNKEL come from the germline V gene (reference sequence). The length of the CDR3 is 16 residues. Trimming pared 3 bases from V and 0 bases from J, leaving 14 bases between. CDR3 DNA sequence: TGTGCCAGCAGCCAGGGGGGATTCACCATGAACACTGAAGCTTTCTTT. It codes for CASSQGGFTMNTEAFF.

This clone was observed once. This chain uses TRBV2 with TRBJ1-1, with no clear D. Germline V gene sequence: CDR1 SNHLY, CDR2 FYNNEI. Between the trimmed V and J ends, which lost 6 bases and 1 base, there was a span of 12 bases. The CDR3 runs 14 residues. The CDR3 DNA reads TGTGCCAGCAGCCTTCAGGCAACGAACACTGAAGCTTTCTTT. Amino acids: CASSLQATNTEAFF. Full variable domain (rest looked up from reference TRBV2 and TRBJ1-1): EPEVTQTPSHQVTQMGQEVILRCVPISNHLYFYWYRQILGQKVEFLVSFYNNEISEKSEIFDDQFSVERPDGSNFTLKIRSTKLEDSAMYFCASSLQATNTEAFFGQGTRLTVV.

This clone was found many times. The chain has TRBV7-3 and TRBJ1-6, with D perhaps TRBD1 (6 bases). The V and J ends lost 5 bases and 11 bases respectively, with 13 bases between them. Germline-derived CDR1 and CDR2 are SGHTA and FQGTGA. The CDR3 length is 13 residues. The DNA for the CDR3 is TGTGCCAGCAGCCAGGGGCCTGGGGCACCCCTCCACTTT. Translated, it gives CASSQGPGAPLHF.

The chain links TRBV19 to TRBJ2-2; TRBD1 matches 9 bases. Unmatched junction bases numbered 6, after V lost 4 bases and J lost 6 bases. Germline-derived CDR1 and CDR2 are LNHDA and SQIVND (reference sequence). This CDR3 has 15 amino acids. The CDR3 sequence: CASSKTGGLAGELFF. The CDR3 DNA follows: TGTGCCAGTAGTAAGACAGGGGGATTGGCCGGGGAGCTGTTTTTT.

The J gene is TRBJ2-1, the V gene TRBV20-1; TRBD2 agrees at 7 bases. The CDR3 loop spans 15 amino acids. The V segment lost 3 bases and the J segment 3 bases; nucleotides outside the gene matches: 8. Germline CDR1 reads DFQATT; CDR2 reads SNEGSKA (reference sequence). The CDR3, as DNA: TGCAGTGCTAGTTCCGCCGGGACTAACTACAATGAGCAGTTCTTC. Amino acid sequence: CSASSAGTNYNEQFF.

The rearrangement uses TRBV18 and TRBJ1-1, with 9 bases aligning to TRBD1. There are 13 residues in the CDR3. With V trimmed by 5 bases and J by 3 bases, 1 base remained unmatched. The germline CDR1 and CDR2 sequences are KGHSH and LQKENI. In DNA, the CDR3 is TGTGCCAGCTCAGACAGGGGGGACACTGAAGCTTTCTTT. Its translation: CASSDRGDTEAFF.

The chain is built from TRBV5-1 and TRBJ2-2, with 13 bases identical to TRBD2. With 4 bases clipped from V and 7 bases from J, the junction kept 4 bases outside the gene matches. Germline assignment: CDR1 SGHRS and CDR2 YFSETQ. This CDR3 has 15 residues. CDR3 in DNA: TGCGCCAGCAGCCAACTAGCGGGAGGGTTCGGGGAGCTGTTTTTT. Amino acids: CASSQLAGGFGELFF.

This clone was seen a handful of times. This chain uses TRBV20-1 with TRBJ1-1; 7 positions match TRBD1. This CDR3 region has 11 residues. J gave up 8 bases and V 3 bases, and 3 bases lay outside the gene matches. Germline CDR1 is DFQATT and CDR2 is SNEGSKA (reference sequence). CDR3 nucleotides: TGCAGTGCTAGCTGGACAGGAGAAGCTTTCTTT. Translating gives CSASWTGEAFF.

On this clone: This same CDR3 is encoded by further DNA sequences in the sample. The V call is TRBV30, the J call TRBJ2-3; TRBD2 agrees at 14 bases. With V trimmed by 5 bases and J by 5 bases, 0 bases remained unmatched. This CDR3 comprises 13 residues. Germline loops: CDR1 GTSNPN, CDR2 SVGIG (reference sequence). The CDR3 here is CAWGLAGGDTQYF. DNA of the CDR3: TGTGCCTGGGGACTAGCGGGGGGAGATACGCAGTATTTT.

The rearrangement uses TRBV11-2 and TRBJ2-7, with D possibly being TRBD1 (6 bases). There are 12 residues in the CDR3. Looked up from germline, CDR1 is SGHAT and CDR2 is FQNNGV. V lost 5 bases to trimming and J lost 4 bases, with 9 bases between them. The CDR3 protein is CASSAQGYEQYF. CDR3 nucleotides: TGTGCCAGCAGCGCCCAGGGGTACGAGCAGTACTTC.

V is TRBV9 and J is TRBJ2-7; weak D call: TRBD2 (6 bases). V shed 4 bases and J shed 7 bases, with 18 bases lying between them. The CDR3 is made up of 14 amino acids. Germline V CDR1 and CDR2: SGDLS, YYNGEE. DNA for the CDR3: TGTGCCAGCAGCCCCCGGGACTCCGTCGGGGAGCAGTACTTC. It is translated as CASSPRDSVGEQYF. The complete variable domain, with remaining parts taken from reference TRBV9 and TRBJ2-7, reads DSGVTQTPKHLITATGQRVTLRCSPRSGDLSVYWYQQSLDQGLQFLIQYYNGEERAKGNILERFSAQQFPDLHSELNLSSLELGDSALYFCASSPRDSVGEQYFGPGTRLTVT.

The CDR3 region is CASRPGQGGYEQYF. Here the CDR3 DNA reads TGTGCCAGCAGACCGGGACAGGGGGGGTACGAGCAGTACTTC. The chain links TRBV6-5 to TRBJ2-7; 11 nucleotides agree with TRBD1. Germline CDR1 and CDR2: MNHEY and SVGAGI. This CDR3 has 14 residues. V dropped 6 bases and J dropped 4; count of bases not matched to a gene: 5.

This clone was counted between two and nine times. The identical CDR3 is also encoded by other nucleotide sequences in the sample. The rearrangement joins TRBV27 to TRBJ2-7; possibly TRBD1 for D (6 bases). The CDR3 is made up of 12 amino acids. Germline V CDR1 and CDR2: MNHEY, SMNVEV (reference sequence). The V and J ends lost 6 bases and 4 bases respectively, with 10 bases between them. CDR3 residues: CASSPQGYEQYF. The CDR3 DNA sequence: TGTGCCAGCAGCCCACAGGGATACGAGCAGTACTTC.